These 31 T cell receptor beta chains came from one sample sequenced in a study of blood T cell repertoires in COVID-19. The table came from immunoSEQ multiplex PCR; TCRdb's copy has only in-frame clones and leaves some out. Here the sample spans 200,000 or so clones, about 85% being singletons. The sample taken for sequencing was peripheral blood. These receptors were collected from a woman in her sixties or seventies who had recovered from COVID-19.

This clone was detected a few times. V is TRBV7-6 and J is TRBJ2-2; 8 bases agree with TRBD1. This CDR3 comprises 15 residues. CDR1 SGHVS and CDR2 FNYEAQ come from the germline V gene. The V and J ends lost 4 bases and 5 bases, in that order; junction bases with no gene match: 6. The CDR3 DNA reads as TGTGCCAGCAGCTCTAGGACAGGGCAAACCGGGGAGCTGTTTTTT. Its protein is CASSSRTGQTGELFF.

This CDR3 is CSARTGAGAFF. DNA for the CDR3: TGCAGTGCTAGGACAGGGGCTGGAGCTTTCTTT. This rearrangement joins TRBV20-1 to TRBJ1-1; 8 bases agree with TRBD1. The CDR3 is 11 amino acids. Unmatched junction bases numbered 4, after V lost 3 bases and J lost 10 bases. The germline CDR1 and CDR2 sequences are DFQATT and SNEGSKA (reference sequence).

This clone has more than one count but fewer than ten. The V gene is TRBV10-3, the J gene TRBJ1-2, with 7 bases lining up with TRBD1. CDR3 size: 13 residues. J lost 2 bases, V lost 7 bases, and 4 bases had no gene match. Germline lookup yields CDR1 ENHRY and CDR2 SYGVKD. The CDR3 reads CAINWDRNYGYTF. CDR3 bases: TGTGCCATCAACTGGGACAGAAACTATGGCTACACCTTC.

This clone appeared once. The chain links TRBV10-2 to TRBJ2-3; 12 positions agree with TRBD2. Trimming removed 6 bases from V and 10 bases from J; junction bases left unmatched: 11. Germline-derived CDR1 and CDR2 are WSHSY and SAAADI. This CDR3 has 15 residues. The CDR3 sequence is CASRAGLAGAEAQYF. The CDR3 bases are TGCGCCAGCAGAGCGGGACTAGCGGGCGCCGAGGCGCAGTATTTT.

The gene calls are TRBV27 and TRBJ2-5; D perhaps matches TRBD1 (6 bases). The CDR3 covers 18 residues. V lost 6 bases and J lost 1, with 24 bases in between. The V gene's germline CDR1 is MNHEY and CDR2 SMNVEV (reference sequence). DNA for the CDR3: TGTGCCAGCAGACCATTGCCCCCCCGACAGGACCTCCAAGAGACCCAGTACTTC. Translated: CASRPLPPRQDLQETQYF.

The V and J genes are TRBV7-6 and TRBJ1-1, with a weak D call TRBD1 (6 bases). With 7 bases removed from V and 0 bases from J, the gap between germline ends came to 18 bases. Germline V CDR1 and CDR2: SGHVS, FNYEAQ. The length of the CDR3 is 16 residues. The CDR3 DNA is TGTGCCAGCACCCAGGGGCGACCCTCCATGAACACTGAAGCTTTCTTT. This translates into CASTQGRPSMNTEAFF.

This clone was recorded only once. The chain joins TRBV7-8 to TRBJ2-6; TRBD1 agrees at 8 bases. Germline V gene sequence: CDR1 SGHVS, CDR2 FQNEAQ. Germline trimming cut 2 bases from V and 0 bases from J; bases unmatched to any gene: 6. The CDR3 loop spans 18 amino acids. CDR3 loop: CASSLQAGGYSGANVLTF. The DNA for the CDR3 is TGTGCCAGCAGCTTACAGGCAGGGGGCTACTCTGGGGCCAACGTCCTGACTTTC. The complete variable domain, with remaining parts taken from reference TRBV7-8 and TRBJ2-6, reads GAGVSQSPRYKVAKRGQDVALRCDPISGHVSLFWYQQALGQGPEFLTYFQNEAQLDKSGLPSDRFFAERPEGSVSTLKIQRTQQEDSAVYLCASSLQAGGYSGANVLTFGAGSRLTVL.

The J gene is TRBJ2-1, the V gene TRBV10-3; 11 nucleotides align to TRBD2. The CDR3 covers 18 residues. Germline V gene lookup returns CDR1 ENHRY and CDR2 SYGVKD. With V trimmed by 0 bases and J by 8 bases, 12 bases remained unmatched. Here the CDR3 DNA reads TGTGCCATCAGTGAGTCTTTAGCGCTAGCGGGGGGCAGCTATGAGCAGTTCTTC. This sequence encodes CAISESLALAGGSYEQFF.

This chain links TRBV7-6 with TRBJ2-2; 12 positions match TRBD1. CDR1 SGHVS and CDR2 FNYEAQ come from the germline V gene. The CDR3 runs to 16 residues. The junction had 6 bases not matched to a gene; V was cut back by 5 bases and J by 5 bases. The CDR3 DNA is TGTGCCAGCAGCCCCGGGACAGGGGGCTTTACCGGGGAGCTGTTTTTT. Encoded protein: CASSPGTGGFTGELFF.

The chain carries TRBV10-3 and TRBJ2-1; D not certain. Germline values: CDR1 ENHRY, CDR2 SYGVKD. V lost 8 bases to trimming and J lost 7 bases, with 12 bases between them. The CDR3 has 12 amino acids. The CDR3 DNA reads as TGTGCCATCGGTGTTAGAGAAAATGAGCAGTTCTTC. Its protein is CAIGVRENEQFF.

V and J are TRBV5-5 and TRBJ2-2; 9 positions agree with TRBD1. From germline, CDR1 is SGHKS and CDR2 YYEKEE (reference sequence). J lost 7 bases, V lost 5 bases, and 6 bases had no gene match. The CDR3 runs to 14 residues. The CDR3 DNA reads TGTGCCAGCAGGGGGGACAGGGCAAGCGGGGAGCTGTTTTTT. Its translation: CASRGDRASGELFF. Filled out from reference TRBV5-5 and TRBJ2-2, the complete variable domain reads DAGVTQSPTHLIKTRGQQVTLRCSPISGHKSVSWYQQVLGQGPQFIFQYYEKEERGRGNFPDRFSARQFPNYSSELNVNALLLGDSALYLCASRGDRASGELFFGEGSRLTVL.

The chain couples TRBV29-1 to TRBJ2-3, with 13 bases aligning to TRBD2. The germline V gene has CDR1 SQVTM and CDR2 ANQGSEA. This CDR3 has 17 amino acids. The trim removed 7 bases at V and 0 bases at J, leaving 10 bases unmatched. CDR3 nucleotide sequence: TGCAGCGCCCCCGGACTAGCGGGGGCCACTAGCACAGATACGCAGTATTTT. Translation: CSAPGLAGATSTDTQYF.

V and J are TRBV18 and TRBJ1-5; the D is unclear. Germline CDR1 reads KGHSH; CDR2 reads LQKENI. Trimming removed 4 bases at V and 4 bases at J, with 8 bases between. This CDR3 is 13 amino acids long. The CDR3 spells CASSRLRNQPQHF. The DNA for the CDR3 is TGTGCCAGCTCACGCCTCAGGAATCAGCCCCAGCATTTT.

Concerning this clone: Other DNA sequences within the sample encode an identical CDR3. The chain uses TRBV5-6 and TRBJ2-7; D possibly corresponds to TRBD1 (6 bases). Germline loops: CDR1 SGHDT, CDR2 YYEEEE. This CDR3 contains 13 residues. Trimming cost V 2 bases and J 3 bases, with 9 bases left between them. CDR3 bases: TGTGCCAGCAGCTTACAGGGCGTCTACGAGCAGTACTTC. It specifies CASSLQGVYEQYF.

The genes are TRBV7-9 and TRBJ2-4, with D tentatively TRBD1 (6 bases). V shed 3 bases and J shed 0 bases, with 12 bases lying between them. The CDR3 has 16 residues. The germline gives CDR1 SEHNR, CDR2 FQNEAQ (reference sequence). The CDR3 reads CASSLGAGLAKNIQYF. CDR3 nucleotide sequence: TGTGCCAGCAGCTTGGGGGCAGGGCTAGCCAAAAACATTCAGTACTTC.

In its sample, this clone was seen once. This chain joins TRBV27 and TRBJ2-2, with D uncertain. Trimming took 3 bases from V and 1 from J, leaving 3 bases between them. The V gene's germline CDR1 is MNHEY and CDR2 SMNVEV (reference sequence). The CDR3 contains 13 residues. The CDR3 DNA reads TGTGCCAGCAGTTTCTTGAACACCGGGGAGCTGTTTTTT. Translating gives CASSFLNTGELFF.

The chain combines TRBV19 with TRBJ1-2; TRBD1 agrees at 9 bases. The CDR3 contains 14 residues. From germline, CDR1 is LNHDA and CDR2 SQIVND (reference sequence). V lost 4 bases and J lost 8; bases outside the gene matches: 8. CDR3 coding DNA: TGTGCCAGTAGTACGACAGGGGGTGTAAGGGGCTACACCTTC. Translated: CASSTTGGVRGYTF.

The chain combines TRBV3-1 (or the pseudogene TRBV3-2) with TRBJ1-1; 9 bases match TRBD1. Germline-derived CDR1 and CDR2 are LGHDT and YNNKEL (reference sequence). Trimming took 4 bases from V and 7 from J; bases not matched to a gene: 7. The CDR3 runs 14 residues. CDR3 sequence (DNA): TGTGCCAGCAGCCCCCGGGACAGGGTTATTGAAGCTTTCTTT. This sequence encodes CASSPRDRVIEAFF.

The chain recombines TRBV19 with TRBJ2-5; 7 positions agree with TRBD2. CDR3 length equals 14 residues. Germline CDR1 and CDR2: LNHDA and SQIVND (reference sequence). V gave up 2 bases and J gave up 2 bases; unmatched junction bases: 2. The CDR3 region has the DNA TGTGCCAGTAGTATATTCGGGGGGCAAGAGACCCAGTACTTC. Translated: CASSIFGGQETQYF. Together with reference TRBV19 and TRBJ2-5, the CDR3 gives the full variable domain: DGGITQSPKYLFRKEGQNVTLSCEQNLNHDAMYWYRQDPGQGLRLIYYSQIVNDFQKGDIAEGYSVSREKKESFPLTVTSAQKNPTAFYLCASSIFGGQETQYFGPGTRLLVL.

The chain uses TRBV7-2 and TRBJ2-5; TRBD2 agrees at 10 bases. The CDR3 has 19 amino acids. The germline gives CDR1 SGHTA, CDR2 FQGNSA. V gave up 1 base and J gave up 5 bases; unmatched junction bases: 16. This CDR3 reads CASSLVLSFSGGPGETQYF. CDR3 sequence (DNA): TGTGCCAGCAGCTTAGTACTCTCCTTTAGCGGGGGGCCGGGGGAGACCCAGTACTTC.

The V and J genes are TRBV27 and TRBJ1-2; possibly TRBD1 for D (5 bases). V was trimmed by 4 bases and J by 0 bases, leaving 6 bases between them. The V gene's germline CDR1 is MNHEY and CDR2 SMNVEV (reference sequence). This CDR3 region has 13 residues. The CDR3 nucleotides read TGTGCCAGCAGTTACAGGCCTAACTATGGCTACACCTTC. Amino acid sequence: CASSYRPNYGYTF.

This clone was observed a few times. This chain uses TRBV27 with TRBJ1-5; D call uncertain. Germline V gives CDR1 MNHEY, CDR2 SMNVEV (reference sequence). This CDR3 is 15 amino acids long. Trimming removed 6 bases at V and 1 base at J, with 13 bases between. The CDR3 bases are TGTGCCAGCAGACCCGACTTTATCAGCAATCAGCCCCAGCATTTT. It yields the protein CASRPDFISNQPQHF.

J is TRBJ1-6 and V is TRBV30; a weak D match, TRBD1 (6 bases). Trimming removed 4 bases at V and 8 bases at J, with 15 bases between. The CDR3 runs 14 residues. Germline CDR1 is GTSNPN and CDR2 is SVGIG (reference sequence). In nucleotides, the CDR3 is TGTGCCTGGACCAGTGGGGGCCTTGATTCACCCCTCCACTTT. It specifies CAWTSGGLDSPLHF.

J is TRBJ2-3 and V is TRBV19; 8 positions agree with TRBD1. CDR1 LNHDA and CDR2 SQIVND come from the germline V gene (reference sequence). V lost 3 bases to trimming and J lost 6 bases; unmatched junction nucleotides: 5. The CDR3 has 14 amino acids. For the CDR3, the DNA is TGTGCCAGTAGTATGTCAGGGGGCGAGGATACGCAGTATTTT. This sequence encodes CASSMSGGEDTQYF.

The CDR3 is CASRPTTPRGIQYF. The CDR3 region has the DNA TGTGCCAGCAGACCCACGACACCTCGGGGCATTCAGTACTTC. The V call is TRBV6-5, the J call TRBJ2-4, with D possibly being TRBD2 (5 bases). CDR1 is MNHEY and CDR2 is SVGAGI in the germline V gene. The CDR3 is made up of 14 amino acids. V was shortened by 6 bases and J by 9 bases, with 18 bases between the two germline ends.

The V call is TRBV6-5, the J call TRBJ2-5, with D perhaps TRBD2 (6 bases). V lost 10 bases and J 0 bases, leaving 9 bases between the germline ends. CDR3 length: 12 residues. CDR1 MNHEY and CDR2 SVGAGI come from the germline V gene. The chain's CDR3 is CATRGYQETQYF. DNA of the CDR3: TGTGCCACCCGGGGGTACCAAGAGACCCAGTACTTC.

V and J are TRBV6-5 and TRBJ2-7; TRBD1 matches 8 bases. In germline, CDR1 is MNHEY, CDR2 SVGAGI. J lost 1 base, V lost 8 bases, and 10 bases had no gene match. CDR3 length equals 15 residues. CDR3 sequence reads: CASVTPGQESYEQYF. In DNA form, the CDR3 reads TGTGCCAGCGTTACCCCGGGACAGGAGTCCTACGAGCAGTACTTC.

The sample holds a few counts of this clone. This rearrangement joins TRBV18 to TRBJ1-2; D unclear. The germline V gene has CDR1 KGHSH and CDR2 LQKENI. Trimming took 2 bases from V and 4 from J, leaving 11 bases between them. The CDR3 spans 14 residues. CDR3 region: CASSPERPPYGYTF. CDR3 DNA sequence: TGTGCCAGCTCACCAGAGCGGCCGCCCTATGGCTACACCTTC.

The rearrangement links TRBV5-5 to TRBJ1-3; tentatively, D is TRBD1 (5 bases). The V and J ends lost 2 bases and 0 bases respectively, with 9 bases between them. There are 15 residues in the CDR3. Germline loops: CDR1 SGHKS, CDR2 YYEKEE (reference sequence). The CDR3 nucleotides are TGTGCCAGCAGCTTCCAGGGTTCCTCTGGAAACACCATATATTTT. It is translated as CASSFQGSSGNTIYF.

The chain employs TRBV7-9 and TRBJ2-7; 13 bases fit TRBD2. Germline-derived CDR1 and CDR2 are SEHNR and FQNEAQ (reference sequence). There are 16 residues in the CDR3. With V trimmed by 5 bases and J by 3 bases, 7 bases remained unmatched. CDR3 protein: CASSPPGLAGNYEQYF. The CDR3 region has the DNA TGTGCCAGCAGCCCCCCGGGACTAGCGGGGAACTACGAGCAGTACTTC.

The chain joins TRBV5-1 to TRBJ2-5, with 7 positions matching TRBD1. V trimming: 3 bases; J trimming: 7 bases; junction bases outside the gene matches: 6. Germline CDR1 is SGHRS and CDR2 is YFSETQ. This CDR3 contains 13 residues. The CDR3 nucleotides read TGCGCCAGCAGCTGGACAGGATCAGGGACCCAGTACTTC. It yields the protein CASSWTGSGTQYF.